The text below deals with one TCR beta chain. What it binds is not known. This sample stems from a study of monozygotic twins with inflammatory bowel disease. Findings and caveats of the study: Differences in immunosuppressive treatment may have been a source of added variability in patient repertoires. No one strong IBD-associated signal or clonotype was supported.

Germline CDR1 is LGHDT and CDR2 is YNNKEL (reference sequence). There are 15 residues in the CDR3. TCRdb re-analyzed the 5' RACE reads; it lists each CDR3 protein once, without DNA. This table holds approximately 150,000 distinct CDR3 sequences. The source of this sequence is a human donor with ulcerative colitis or Crohn's disease, or a healthy co-twin of an affected twin (not recorded which). The sequencing input was blood. The rearrangement joins TRBV3-1 to TRBJ1-1; lacking DNA, the TRBD1 call made by TCRdb goes unchecked. The CDR3 here is CASSQDRGGRTEAFF.